The T cell receptor beta chain described here comes from a study of blood T cell repertoires in COVID-19. Study as a whole: The United States, Italy and Spain were the sources of the acute and convalescent COVID-19 samples.

Authors' methods: Using reference gene primer amplification, nucleated cell counts were estimated. Assay used: immunoSEQ multiplex PCR; TCRdb lists only in-frame clones, some missing. D and trimming come from the DNA, and the V and J calls and clone size come from that table. The repertoire has nearly 55,000 clones, 86% of them found once; the top ten carry 10% to 15%. This clonotype originated in a man between 65 and 85 years old with active COVID-19. Sequencing used peripheral blood.

The CDR3 nucleotides read TGTGCCAGTAGTTGGGGGGTTTCGACCTACGAGCAGTACTTC. Translating it yields CASSWGVSTYEQYF. The chain is built from TRBV19 and TRBJ2-7; D is possibly TRBD2 (6 bases). CDR1 is LNHDA and CDR2 is SQIVND in the germline V gene (reference sequence). Trimming left V 5 bases short and J 2 bases short, with 13 bases between. The CDR3 has 14 amino acids. The variable domain in full, completed from reference TRBV19 and TRBJ2-7, reads DGGITQSPKYLFRKEGQNVTLSCEQNLNHDAMYWYRQDPGQGLRLIYYSQIVNDFQKGDIAEGYSVSREKKESFPLTVTSAQKNPTAFYLCASSWGVSTYEQYFGPGTRLTVT.